This T cell receptor (beta chain) was identified during a study of vaccination and CD4 T cells after COVID-19 (dated by TCRdb to between 2021 and 2023). With regard to the full study: In the convalescent cohort there were six males and four females, among whom were two Hispanic individuals, seven Caucasians, two Asians and one multiracial person. Post-vaccine blood samples were collected a median of about 72 days after the second vaccine dose, ranging from roughly 14 to 241 days. Post-COVID blood samples were collected from convalescent patients a median of roughly 100 days after diagnosis, with a range of roughly 30 to 170 days. The spike-specific CD4+ TCR repertoire was compared before and after mRNA vaccination in approximately ten COVID-19 convalescent patients and a handful of infection-naive healthy vaccine recipients. Each participant got two doses of either the Pfizer-BioNTech BNT162b2 vaccine (n=8) or the Moderna mRNA-1273 vaccine (n=2). Overlapping spike peptide pools from SARS-CoV-2 and from the common cold coronaviruses HCoV-NL63, HCoV-OC43 and HCoV-229E were used as culture stimuli. As controls, cultures received a CEFX viral epitope pool (the positive control), an HIV-1 Nef peptide pool (the negative control), or no peptide at all. An earlier paper using these donors assessed, at the TCR clonotype level, memory CD4+ T cell crossreactivity between SARS-CoV-2 and common cold coronavirus spike proteins.

Trimming takes 6 bases from V and 9 bases from J, and the germline ends sit 18 bases apart. CDR1 LNHNV and CDR2 YYDKDF are derived from the germline V gene (reference sequence). Its CDR3 holds 14 amino acids, cysteine through phenylalanine. Kept here is only the CDR3 DNA, which spans 42 bases and is read in frame from base 1. Library construction relied on PCR. DNA from cultured CD4+ T cells was subjected to TCR sequencing with the Oncomine TCR Beta short-read assay at the Johns Hopkins FTIC core. The QIAamp micro DNA kit was used to extract genomic DNA from the cultured CD4+ T cells. Oncomine TCR Beta libraries from cultured CD4+ T cells were pooled using unique dual indexes and sequenced on an Illumina iSeq 100. Per the authors' processing: Non-productive sequences were filtered out, and CDR3s that did not start with C, did not end with F or W, or were shorter than 7 amino acids were discarded. The MANAFEST web application identified antigen-specific clonotypes by comparing peptide-stimulated wells against reference wells and other culture wells. To be called positive, a clone needed an FDR below 0.05, an odds ratio above 5, and a productive frequency above 0.1% in at least two of three replicate wells. Clonotypes that were significantly expanded in both SARS-CoV-2 spike wells and at least one common cold coronavirus spike condition were defined as cross-reactive. CDR3 homology was assessed with Levenshtein distances (stringdist) and unrooted phylogenetic trees (ape) in R version 3.6.1. TCRdb trimmed public reads at Q25 via fastp, called clones via MiXCR and kept in-frame beta chains. Here each entry gathers all rows of one CDR3 protein and keeps the most common genes and DNA. In this record, the V and J calls reflect TCRdb's handling and not the investigators' own analysis. The sample profile shows 7,000 to 8,500 distinct CDR3 sequences; approximately 57% of them were found once. Around an eighth of the sample is taken by the ten largest.

Results and caveats for the whole study, not just this receptor: In convalescent patients, a median approximately 90% of post-vaccine SARS-CoV-2-reactive clones were detected only after vaccination, suggesting vaccine-specific priming. Only a relatively small number of convalescent patients were included in the study, and early timepoints following natural infection were not analyzed. An increase in the median number of SARS-CoV-2-reactive clonotypes from 20 to 25 after infection to a few dozen after vaccination was observed, but the change was not found to be significant. In convalescent patients, nearly all vaccine-specific clones (304 of 307) were found to be mono-reactive for SARS-CoV-2 spike rather than cross-reactive with common cold coronaviruses.

On this clonotype: Its antigen is not yet known. Within one base of it there is no much larger clone, and no base qualities were kept.

The treatment or condition label for this specimen denotes: roughly 10-day PBMC culture with coronavirus spike peptide pools or control peptides (ViraFEST assay). CD4+ T cells from unexposed donors were collected before the COVID-19 pandemic (2011-2018). The study used the ViraFEST assay, which expanded antigen-specific T cells with peptide pools and then identified expanded clonotypes by TCR sequencing. More than 1.5 million PBMCs per well were cultured in IMDM with roughly 4.8% human AB serum and about 9.2 IU/ml IL-2, plus 10 ug/ml peptide pools. Half of the culture medium was replaced with fresh IL-2-containing medium on days 3 and 7. After around 10 days of culture, CD4+ T cells were isolated by negative selection using the EasySep CD4+ T cell isolation kit. As far as cell numbers permitted, CD4+ T cells from unexposed donors were tested for reactivity against SARS-CoV-2 S and N as well as four spike pools from common cold coronaviruses. Ficoll-Paque Plus gradient centrifugation was used to isolate PBMCs from whole blood, and the isolated PBMCs were then either used fresh or cryopreserved at -140C. Triplicate wells were generally used for each culture condition. The leukapheresis product used for the unexposed donors was purchased from a commercial source.

This chain is built from TRBV15 and TRBJ1-5; TRBD1 is a weak D gene call, 6 bases matching. Sequences were obtained from CD4+ T cells from blood, cultured in vitro. This TCR came from a human donor in good health. The DNA reads TGTGCCACCAGTTACCAAACAGGGACCTGGCCCCAGCATTTT. Its protein is CATSYQTGTWPQHF.